Below are 27 T cell receptor beta chains sequenced from a single sample in a study of cytotoxic CD8 clonotypes in ibrutinib-treated CLL. Assay: immunoSEQ multiplex PCR; the TCRdb copy retains only in-frame clones and omits some. The table includes around 140,000 clones, approximately 77% detected once. Source: PBMCs, taken after 12 months of ibrutinib treatment. Receptor source: a human donor with chronic lymphocytic leukemia.

This chain uses TRBV6-5 with TRBJ1-6; D gene ambiguous. CDR1 and CDR2 from the germline V gene are MNHEY and SVGAGI. V was shortened by 2 bases and J by 7 bases, with 12 bases between the two germline ends. This CDR3 has 15 residues. The CDR3 DNA reads as TGTGCCAGCAGTTACCTTGGGGAATTCAATTCACCCCTCCACTTT. It is translated as CASSYLGEFNSPLHF.

This chain joins TRBV7-9 and TRBJ2-3, with D maybe TRBD1 (6 bases). The ends were cut back, 4 bases at V and 0 bases at J, with 14 bases in the middle. Germline V lookup: CDR1 SEHNR, CDR2 FQNEAQ (reference sequence). The CDR3 is 16 amino acids. This CDR3 is CASSWKTGHSTDTQYF. The CDR3 DNA is TGTGCCAGCAGCTGGAAGACAGGCCATAGCACAGATACGCAGTATTTT.

The V call is TRBV29-1, the J call TRBJ2-1, with D tentatively TRBD1 or TRBD2 (6 bases each). CDR3 length: 10 residues. Germline CDR1 and CDR2: SQVTM and ANQGSEA. The ends were cut back, 4 bases at V and 10 bases at J, with 8 bases in the middle. The CDR3 protein is CSVAGGEQFF. The CDR3 region has the DNA TGCAGCGTTGCCGGGGGCGAGCAGTTCTTC.

The CDR3 sequence: CASSLRQGGTGELFF. The DNA for the CDR3 is TGCGCCAGCAGCTTAAGGCAGGGGGGCACCGGGGAGCTGTTTTTT. The rearrangement uses TRBV5-1 and TRBJ2-2; tentative D call: TRBD1 (7 bases). The V end lost 2 bases, the J end lost 4 bases, and 12 bases lay between the germline ends. Germline CDR1 is SGHRS and CDR2 is YFSETQ. The CDR3 consists of 15 residues.

V is TRBV28 and J is TRBJ2-1, with TRBD2 matching over 8 bases. The CDR3 loop spans 13 amino acids. V was clipped by 7 bases and J by 8 bases; unmatched bases: 7. Germline loops: CDR1 MDHEN, CDR2 SYDVKM. Here the CDR3 reads CASNSGSLDEQFF. For the CDR3, the DNA is TGTGCCAGCAACAGCGGGAGTTTGGATGAGCAGTTCTTC.

The gene calls are TRBV7-2 and TRBJ2-6, with D unresolved. V gave up 0 bases and J gave up 4 bases, with 10 bases separating them. The CDR3 length is 16 residues. CDR1 is SGHTA and CDR2 is FQGNSA in the germline V gene. CDR3 DNA sequence: TGTGCCAGCAGCTTAGCGAACGGGCTAGGGGCCAACGTCCTGACTTTC. It codes for CASSLANGLGANVLTF.

This clone was detected a few times. The CDR3 here is CASSAGTALGNQPQHF. In DNA form, the CDR3 reads TGTGCCAGCAGCGCAGGGACGGCTTTGGGCAATCAGCCCCAGCATTTT. The chain recombines TRBV7-9 with TRBJ1-5; a weak D match, TRBD1 (5 bases). With 5 bases removed from V and 2 bases from J, the gap between germline ends came to 16 bases. The germline V gene encodes CDR1 SEHNR and CDR2 FQNEAQ (reference sequence). CDR3 size: 16 residues.

V and J are TRBV6-5 and TRBJ1-3; the D gene is possibly TRBD1 (6 bases). Germline values: CDR1 MNHEY, CDR2 SVGAGI. Trimming removed 3 bases at V and 0 bases at J, with 9 bases between. This CDR3 has 15 residues. The CDR3 is CASSYDRSSGNTIYF. CDR3 nucleotide sequence: TGTGCCAGCAGTTATGACAGGAGCTCTGGAAACACCATATATTTT.

The chain employs TRBV29-1 and TRBJ1-3; TRBD1 agrees at 9 bases. There are 17 residues in the CDR3. Germline V gene lookup returns CDR1 SQVTM and CDR2 ANQGSEA. The ends lost 7 bases at V and 4 bases at J; junction bases unmatched: 17. CDR3 sequence (DNA): TGCAGCGCTGCCGGGACAGGGTTCCCGTTCTCCGGAAACACCATATATTTT. Protein sequence: CSAAGTGFPFSGNTIYF.

This sequence joins TRBV6-5 and TRBJ1-2; D unclear. This CDR3 is built from 15 residues. The V gene's germline CDR1 is MNHEY and CDR2 SVGAGI. The germline V and J ends were trimmed by 4 bases and 2 bases, with 14 bases remaining between them. CDR3 protein: CASSFAGKSNYGYTF. In nucleotides, the CDR3 is TGTGCCAGCAGTTTTGCCGGAAAGTCAAACTATGGCTACACCTTC.

This chain links TRBV19 with TRBJ2-3; D gene unclear. Trimming pared 5 bases from V and 2 bases from J, leaving 8 bases between. The germline CDR1 and CDR2 sequences are LNHDA and SQIVND (reference sequence). This CDR3 spans 13 amino acids. CDR3 residues: CASSVRFTDTQYF. The CDR3 DNA sequence: TGTGCCAGTAGTGTTAGATTCACAGATACGCAGTATTTT.

Regarding this clone: The same CDR3 arises from other DNA sequences in this sample as well. The gene calls are TRBV5-1 and TRBJ1-1; no clear D. Germline V gives CDR1 SGHRS, CDR2 YFSETQ. V lost 0 bases, J lost 2 bases, and 8 bases lay in between. This CDR3 has 14 amino acids. DNA for the CDR3: TGCGCCAGCAGCTTGGCTACCGGCAACACTGAAGCTTTCTTT. This sequence encodes CASSLATGNTEAFF.

This CDR3 reads CASSYGPDSSYEQYF. The DNA for the CDR3 is TGTGCCAGCAGTTACGGCCCGGACAGTTCCTACGAGCAGTACTTC. This chain links TRBV6-5 with TRBJ2-7; possibly TRBD1 for D (6 bases). The CDR3 totals 15 residues. V shed 2 bases and J shed 1 base, with 12 bases lying between them. Germline loops: CDR1 MNHEY, CDR2 SVGAGI.

V gene TRBV19 combines with J gene TRBJ2-6; D unresolved. Per germline, CDR1 LNHDA and CDR2 SQIVND (reference sequence). This CDR3 comprises 16 residues. Trimming took 6 bases from V and 0 from J, leaving 12 bases between them. The CDR3 bases are TGTGCCAGTAGGGTCTCGGTGATCTCTGGGGCCAACGTCCTGACTTTC. Its protein is CASRVSVISGANVLTF.

The rearrangement joins TRBV19 to TRBJ2-2; D tentatively reads TRBD1 or TRBD2 (5 bases each). The germline V gene encodes CDR1 LNHDA and CDR2 SQIVND (reference sequence). The ends were cut back, 6 bases at V and 3 bases at J, with 11 bases in the middle. The CDR3 has 14 amino acids. In nucleotides, the CDR3 is TGTGCCAGTAGGGGACCCCTCGACACCGGGGAGCTGTTTTTT. It encodes CASRGPLDTGELFF.

This rearrangement joins TRBV7-2 to TRBJ2-5; 8 bases match TRBD2. Germline V CDR1 and CDR2: SGHTA, FQGNSA. The CDR3 spans 17 residues. The V and J ends lost 1 base and 7 bases, in that order; junction bases with no gene match: 14. CDR3 protein: CASSLVLQGLVEGTQYF. The CDR3 DNA reads TGTGCCAGCAGCTTAGTTCTACAGGGACTAGTCGAAGGGACCCAGTACTTC.

This rearrangement joins TRBV7-8 to TRBJ2-3; tentative D call: TRBD1 (5 bases). Germline V lookup: CDR1 SGHVS, CDR2 FQNEAQ. This CDR3 has 14 residues. V shed 6 bases and J shed 6 bases, with 16 bases lying between them. This CDR3 is CASRYLGPGDTQYF. The CDR3 DNA is TGTGCCAGCAGGTACCTGGGGCCCGGGGATACGCAGTATTTT.

On this clone itself: This specimen includes other DNA sequences encoding the same CDR3. The V and J genes are TRBV28 and TRBJ2-7, with D unresolved. The V and J ends lost 2 bases and 3 bases respectively, with 8 bases between them. In germline, CDR1 is MDHEN, CDR2 SYDVKM. CDR3 length: 13 residues. CDR3 loop: CASSLGQIYEQYF. The DNA for the CDR3 is TGTGCCAGCAGTTTAGGGCAGATCTACGAGCAGTACTTC.

The V gene is TRBV7-2, the J gene TRBJ2-7; 8 bases agree with TRBD1. There are 15 residues in the CDR3. V shed 1 base and J 8 bases; nucleotides not matched to a gene: 10. The germline V gene encodes CDR1 SGHTA and CDR2 FQGNSA. The DNA of the CDR3 is TGTGCCAGCAGCTTAGATCCCGCCAGGGGGCGGCAGCAGTACTTC. This sequence encodes CASSLDPARGRQQYF.

Here the CDR3 DNA reads TGTGCCAGCAGCCAAGACCCCGGGACAGGGGGCGGTGGCTACACCTTC. It encodes CASSQDPGTGGGGYTF. This chain joins TRBV4-2 and TRBJ1-2, with 12 positions matching TRBD1. The CDR3 is 16 amino acids. The germline V gene encodes CDR1 LGHNA and CDR2 YNFKEQ. Germline trimming cut 0 bases from V and 7 bases from J; bases unmatched to any gene: 6.

DNA of the CDR3: TGTGCCAGCAGCCCCCCGCGGGAGAACACTGAAGCTTTCTTT. Its protein is CASSPPRENTEAFF. The chain combines TRBV11-2 with TRBJ1-1; no firm D call. V lost 5 bases and J lost 1, with 11 bases in between. The CDR3 has 14 residues. The germline V gene encodes CDR1 SGHAT and CDR2 FQNNGV.

The chain carries TRBV28 and TRBJ1-3; TRBD1 is a possible D gene (5 bases). This CDR3 has 13 residues. Trimming left V 6 bases short and J 4 bases short, with 10 bases between. CDR1 and CDR2 (germline): MDHEN, SYDVKM. CDR3 DNA sequence: TGTGCCAGCAGGTTGACAGAGGGAAACACCATATATTTT. It is translated as CASRLTEGNTIYF.

This clone was seen a single time. This chain joins TRBV30 and TRBJ1-3; D unresolved. This CDR3 contains 16 residues. The V end lost 2 bases, the J end lost 0 bases, and 14 bases lay between the germline ends. Germline CDR1 is GTSNPN and CDR2 is SVGIG (reference sequence). DNA of the CDR3: TGTGCCTGGAGTCGTGACGGTGGATTCTCTGGAAACACCATATATTTT. Residues: CAWSRDGGFSGNTIYF.

The genes are TRBV7-2 and TRBJ2-1; TRBD2 aligns across 7 bases. Germline V gene sequence: CDR1 SGHTA, CDR2 FQGNSA. This CDR3 comprises 15 residues. The V segment lost 5 bases and the J segment 0 bases; nucleotides outside the gene matches: 4. CDR3 DNA sequence: TGTGCCAGCAGCCCCGGGAGGAGCTCCTACAATGAGCAGTTCTTC. As protein: CASSPGRSSYNEQFF.

This chain connects TRBV6-5 to TRBJ2-7, with a possible D match to TRBD1 (5 bases). V was trimmed by 5 bases and J by 2 bases, leaving 13 bases between them. The germline V gene has CDR1 MNHEY and CDR2 SVGAGI. There are 14 residues in the CDR3. Written as DNA, the CDR3 is TGTGCCAGCAGTGAGACAGCTATAACCTACGAGCAGTACTTC. It yields the protein CASSETAITYEQYF.

The chain links TRBV11-2 to TRBJ2-5, with a tentative D call TRBD2 (6 bases). With 5 bases removed from V and 5 bases from J, the gap between germline ends came to 15 bases. CDR3 length equals 14 residues. Germline-derived CDR1 and CDR2 are SGHAT and FQNNGV. The CDR3: CASSAGPAGETQYF. For the CDR3, the DNA is TGTGCCAGCAGCGCGGGACCCGCGGGGGAGACCCAGTACTTC. The whole variable domain, remainder taken from reference TRBV11-2 and TRBJ2-5, is EAGVAQSPRYKIIEKRQSVAFWCNPISGHATLYWYQQILGQGPKLLIQFQNNGVVDDSQLPKDRFSAERLKGVDSTLKIQPAKLEDSAVYLCASSAGPAGETQYFGPGTRLLVL.

The chain couples TRBV4-1 to TRBJ2-2; D assignment may be TRBD1 or TRBD2 (6 bases each). CDR1 MGHRA and CDR2 YSYEKL come from the germline V gene. V was clipped by 0 bases and J by 7 bases, with 21 bases between them. CDR3 length: 18 residues. The CDR3 here is CASSQDPRRGKPIGELFF. The DNA of the CDR3 is TGCGCCAGCAGCCAAGATCCCCGGAGGGGGAAACCCATCGGGGAGCTGTTTTTT.